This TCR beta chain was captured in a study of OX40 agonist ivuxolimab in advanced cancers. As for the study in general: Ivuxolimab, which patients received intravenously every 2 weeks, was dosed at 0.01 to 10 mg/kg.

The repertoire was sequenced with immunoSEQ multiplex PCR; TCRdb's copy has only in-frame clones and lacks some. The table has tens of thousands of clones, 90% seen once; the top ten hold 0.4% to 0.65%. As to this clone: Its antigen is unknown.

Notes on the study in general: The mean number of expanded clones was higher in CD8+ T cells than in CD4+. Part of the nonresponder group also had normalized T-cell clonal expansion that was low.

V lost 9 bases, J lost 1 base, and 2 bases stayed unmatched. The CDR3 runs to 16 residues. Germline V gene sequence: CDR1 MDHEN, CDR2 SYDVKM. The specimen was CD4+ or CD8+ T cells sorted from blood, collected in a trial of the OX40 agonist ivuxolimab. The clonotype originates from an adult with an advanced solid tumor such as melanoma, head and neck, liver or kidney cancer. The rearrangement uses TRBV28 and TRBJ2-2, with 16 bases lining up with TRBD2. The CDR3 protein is CASGTSGRGNTGELFF. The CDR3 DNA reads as TGTGCCAGTGGGACTAGCGGGAGGGGGAACACCGGGGAGCTGTTTTTT.